These 5 T cell receptor beta chains share one sample of origin, sequenced in a study of shared clonotypes between healthy human individuals. Clones were read by immunoSEQ multiplex PCR, and TCRdb kept only the in-frame ones, dropping some. The sample consists of a few hundred thousand clones, around 81% of them appearing once. Sequenced sample: PBMCs. Receptor source: a woman in her 40s in good health. Some clones in this sample may be carry-over from other donors' samples.

On this clone: A far larger clone differs by one base, so this is likely a read error. No conserved phenylalanine or tryptophan ends this CDR3, so it is likely a read error. This chain uses TRBV4-2 with TRBJ1-2; D call uncertain. Germline lookup yields CDR1 LGHNA and CDR2 YNFKEQ. The CDR3 covers 12 residues. V lost 8 bases and J lost 3, with 10 bases in between. The CDR3 region is CASSREHYGYTL. The CDR3 DNA is TGTGCCAGCTCGCGGGAACACTATGGCTACACCCTC.

V gene TRBV28 combines with J gene TRBJ2-1; D uncertain. V dropped 4 bases and J dropped 12 bases, with 13 bases sitting between them. CDR1 and CDR2 (germline): MDHEN, SYDVKM. The CDR3 is 12 residues long. As DNA, the CDR3 is TGTGCCAGCAGTTCACGCAGAGCCAGGCAGTTCTTC. As protein: CASSSRRARQFF.

This rearrangement joins TRBV2 to TRBJ2-5, with TRBD2 as a possible D gene (5 bases). Trimming cost V 4 bases and J 5 bases, with 8 bases left between them. CDR1 is SNHLY and CDR2 is FYNNEI in the germline V gene. CDR3 size: 12 residues. This CDR3 is CASSVSVETQYF. Here the CDR3 DNA reads TGTGCCAGCAGTGTTAGCGTTGAGACCCAGTACTTC.

Written as DNA, the CDR3 is TGTGCCAGCAGCTGGGGGGGCAATGAGCAGTTCTTC. The encoded protein is CASSWGGNEQFF. This rearrangement joins TRBV7-2 to TRBJ2-1, with 7 nucleotides matching TRBD2. Germline V gene sequence: CDR1 SGHTA, CDR2 FQGNSA. With 4 bases clipped from V and 6 bases from J, the junction kept 0 bases outside the gene matches. This CDR3 comprises 12 residues.

The chain couples TRBV28 to TRBJ2-7, with 8 nucleotides matching TRBD2. With V trimmed by 5 bases and J by 5 bases, 23 bases remained unmatched. The CDR3 is 19 amino acids. Germline CDR1 is MDHEN and CDR2 is SYDVKM. The CDR3: CASSVIQGLGYGRANEQYF. In DNA form, the CDR3 reads TGTGCCAGCAGTGTCATACAGGGATTGGGATACGGGAGGGCCAACGAGCAGTACTTC.